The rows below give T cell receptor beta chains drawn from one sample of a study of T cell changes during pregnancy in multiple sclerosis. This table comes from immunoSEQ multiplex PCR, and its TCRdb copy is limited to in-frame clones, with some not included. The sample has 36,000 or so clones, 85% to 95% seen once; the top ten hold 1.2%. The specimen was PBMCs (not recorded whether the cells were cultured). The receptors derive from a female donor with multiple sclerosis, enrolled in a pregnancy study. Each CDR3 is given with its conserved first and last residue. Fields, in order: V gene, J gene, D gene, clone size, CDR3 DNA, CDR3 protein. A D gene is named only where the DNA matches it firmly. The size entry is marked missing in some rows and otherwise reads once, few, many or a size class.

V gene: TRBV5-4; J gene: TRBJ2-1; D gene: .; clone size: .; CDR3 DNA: TGTGCCAGCAGCTTGACAGGGTGGTACAATGAGCAGTTCTTC; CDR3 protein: CASSLTGWYNEQFF
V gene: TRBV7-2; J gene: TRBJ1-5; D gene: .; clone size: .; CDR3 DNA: TGTGCCAGCAGCTTAGCGGGGCAGCTCAATCAGCCCCAGCATTTT; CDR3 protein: CASSLAGQLNQPQHF
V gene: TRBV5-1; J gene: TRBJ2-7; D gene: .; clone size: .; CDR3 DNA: TGCGCCAGCAGCTTGGTTTCGGGAGGACAGTCCTACGAGCAGTACTTC; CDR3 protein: CASSLVSGGQSYEQYF
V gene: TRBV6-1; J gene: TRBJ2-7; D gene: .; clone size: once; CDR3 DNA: TGTGCCAGCAGTGAATTCCCCCTCTACGAGCAGTACTTC; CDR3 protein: CASSEFPLYEQYF
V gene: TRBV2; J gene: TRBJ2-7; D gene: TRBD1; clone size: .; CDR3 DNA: TGTGCCAGCAGCAACGGGGGGACAGGGAGCCACGAGCAGTACTTC; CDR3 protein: CASSNGGTGSHEQYF
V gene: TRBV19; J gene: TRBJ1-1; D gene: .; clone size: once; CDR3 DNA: TGTGCCAGTAGCATTCCGGGACCGAACACTGAAGCTTTCTTT; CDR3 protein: CASSIPGPNTEAFF
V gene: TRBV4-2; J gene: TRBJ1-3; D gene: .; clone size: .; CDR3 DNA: TGTGCCAGCAGCCGGGCCTCTGGAAACACCATATATTTT; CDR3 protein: CASSRASGNTIYF
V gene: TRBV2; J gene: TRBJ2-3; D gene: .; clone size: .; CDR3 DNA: TGTGCCGGCAGTGGGAGTAGCACAGATACGCAGTATTTT; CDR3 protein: CAGSGSSTDTQYF
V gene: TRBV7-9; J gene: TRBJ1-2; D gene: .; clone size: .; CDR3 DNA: TGTGCCATAGAAGCCGGGACGGAGTACTATGGCTACACCTTC; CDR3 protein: CAIEAGTEYYGYTF
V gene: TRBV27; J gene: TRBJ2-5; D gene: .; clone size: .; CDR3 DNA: TGTGCCAGCAGTTTAACCCCCCCAAGGGGAGGCCAAGAGACCCAGTACTTC; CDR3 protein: CASSLTPPRGGQETQYF
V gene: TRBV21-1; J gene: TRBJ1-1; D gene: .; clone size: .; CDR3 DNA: TGTGCCAGCAGCTCTCGACAGGGAAGCGGCACTGAAGCTTTCTTT; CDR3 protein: CASSSRQGSGTEAFF
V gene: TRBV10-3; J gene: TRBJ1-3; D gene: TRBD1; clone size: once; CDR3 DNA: TGTGCCATCAACCCGACAGGGATTGGCTCTGGAAACACCATATATTTT; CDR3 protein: CAINPTGIGSGNTIYF
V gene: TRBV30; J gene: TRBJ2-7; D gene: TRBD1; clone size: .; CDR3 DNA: TGTGCCTCCTCCCCGGACAGGGCATACGAGCAGTACTTC; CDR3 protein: CASSPDRAYEQYF
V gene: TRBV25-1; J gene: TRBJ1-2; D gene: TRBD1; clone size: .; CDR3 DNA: TGTGCCAGCAGTAATACAGGGGAGGATGGCTACACCTTC; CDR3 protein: CASSNTGEDGYTF
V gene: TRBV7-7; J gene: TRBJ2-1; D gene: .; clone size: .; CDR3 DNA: TGTGCCAGCAGCTTAACAGACCGTAGCTCCTACAATGAGCAGTTCTTC; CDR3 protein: CASSLTDRSSYNEQFF
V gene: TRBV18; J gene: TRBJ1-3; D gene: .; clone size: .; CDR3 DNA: TGTGCCAGCTCACCCCTAGACGCGGCCTCTGGAAACACCATATATTTT; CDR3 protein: CASSPLDAASGNTIYF
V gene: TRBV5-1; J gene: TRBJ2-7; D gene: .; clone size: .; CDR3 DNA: TGCGCCAGCAGCTTAGACCCTGGCGAGCAGTACTTC; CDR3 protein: CASSLDPGEQYF
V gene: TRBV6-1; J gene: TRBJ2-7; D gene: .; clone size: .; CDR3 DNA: TGTGCCAGCAGCCACGACAGGACCTACGAGCAGTACTTC; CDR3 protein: CASSHDRTYEQYF
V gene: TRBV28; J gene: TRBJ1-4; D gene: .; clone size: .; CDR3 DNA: TGTGCCAGCAGTCCACCTGGGACTGGGGAAAAACTGTTTTTT; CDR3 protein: CASSPPGTGEKLFF
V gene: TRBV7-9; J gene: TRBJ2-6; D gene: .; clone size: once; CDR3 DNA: TGTGCCAGCAGCAACAGGGGACTTGGAGGGGCCAACGTCCTGACTTTC; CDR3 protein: CASSNRGLGGANVLTF
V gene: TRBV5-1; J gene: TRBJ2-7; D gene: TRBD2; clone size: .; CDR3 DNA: TGCGCCAGCAGCTTGCGCCTAGCGGGAGCTCCGGGCGAGCAGTACTTC; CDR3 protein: CASSLRLAGAPGEQYF
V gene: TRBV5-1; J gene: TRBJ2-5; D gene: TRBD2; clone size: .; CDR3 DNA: TGCGCCAGCAGCTTGGGGGCCGTTAGCGGGAATCAAGAGACCCAGTACTTC; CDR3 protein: CASSLGAVSGNQETQYF
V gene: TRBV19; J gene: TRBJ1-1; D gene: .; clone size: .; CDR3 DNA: TGTGCCAGTAAAGAACGACGGAACACTGAAGCTTTCTTT; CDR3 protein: CASKERRNTEAFF
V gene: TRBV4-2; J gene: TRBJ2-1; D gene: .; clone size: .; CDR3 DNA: TGTGCCAGCAGCCCGCCTTCTAGCGATGAGCAGTTCTTC; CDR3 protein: CASSPPSSDEQFF
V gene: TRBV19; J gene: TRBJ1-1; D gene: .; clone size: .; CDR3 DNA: TGTGCCAGTAGTATCTGGGGGTCCGACACTGAAGCTTTCTTT; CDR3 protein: CASSIWGSDTEAFF
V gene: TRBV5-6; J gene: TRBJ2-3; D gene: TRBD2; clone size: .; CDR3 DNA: TGTGCCAGCAGCTTCGGGCTAGCGGGAATCAAACAAGATACGCAGTATTTT; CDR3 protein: CASSFGLAGIKQDTQYF
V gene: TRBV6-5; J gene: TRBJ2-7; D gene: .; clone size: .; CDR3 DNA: TGTGCCAGCAGAATAGGGGCGTCCTACGAGCAGTACTTC; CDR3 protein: CASRIGASYEQYF
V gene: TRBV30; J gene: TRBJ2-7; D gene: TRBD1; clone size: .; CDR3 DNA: TGTGCCTGGGACCCGGGACAGGGATTGCACGAGCAGTACTTC; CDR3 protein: CAWDPGQGLHEQYF
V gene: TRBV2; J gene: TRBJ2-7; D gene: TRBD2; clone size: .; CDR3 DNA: TGTGCCAGCAGTGCGGCTAGCGGGCACTACGAGCAGTACTTC; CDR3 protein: CASSAASGHYEQYF
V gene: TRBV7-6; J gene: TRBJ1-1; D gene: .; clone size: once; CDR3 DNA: TGTGCCACAGAGAGGACGGAAAACACTGAAGCTTTCTTT; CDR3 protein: CATERTENTEAFF
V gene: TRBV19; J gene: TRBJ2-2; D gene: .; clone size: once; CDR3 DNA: TGTGCCAGTAGTCAAAGGACTGAAATCACCGGGGAGCTGTTTTTT; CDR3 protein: CASSQRTEITGELFF
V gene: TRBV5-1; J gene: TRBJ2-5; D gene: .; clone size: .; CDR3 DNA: TGCGCCAGCAGCCCCAATTGGGAGAGGCAAGAGACCCAGTACTTC; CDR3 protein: CASSPNWERQETQYF
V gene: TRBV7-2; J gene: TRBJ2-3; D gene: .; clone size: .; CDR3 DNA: TGTGCCAGCAGCTCATCAGGGTATTTCACAGATACGCAGTATTTT; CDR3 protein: CASSSSGYFTDTQYF
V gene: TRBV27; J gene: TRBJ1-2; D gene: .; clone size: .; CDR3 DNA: TGTGCCAGCAGTTACGGAACTAACTATGGCTACACCTTC; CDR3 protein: CASSYGTNYGYTF
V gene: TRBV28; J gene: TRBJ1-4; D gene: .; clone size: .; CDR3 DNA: TGTGCCAGCAGTTTTCGGAGAAATAATGAAAAACTGTTTTTT; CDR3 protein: CASSFRRNNEKLFF
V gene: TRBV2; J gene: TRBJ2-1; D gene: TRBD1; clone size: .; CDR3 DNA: TGTGCCAGCAGGGGACAGGGGACAAACAATGAGCAGTTCTTC; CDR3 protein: CASRGQGTNNEQFF
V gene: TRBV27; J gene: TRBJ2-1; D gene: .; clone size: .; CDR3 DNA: TGTGCCAGCAGTTTTTCGGCAGGCGCCTACTACAATGAGCAGTTCTTC; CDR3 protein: CASSFSAGAYYNEQFF
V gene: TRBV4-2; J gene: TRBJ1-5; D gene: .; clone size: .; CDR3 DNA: TGTGCCAGCAGCCAAGATATAACAGGGAGTCATCAGCCCCAGCATTTT; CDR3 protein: CASSQDITGSHQPQHF
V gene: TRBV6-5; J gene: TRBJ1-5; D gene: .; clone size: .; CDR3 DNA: TGTGCCAGCAGTTACGTCAAAGATAGCAATCAGCCCCAGCATTTT; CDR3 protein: CASSYVKDSNQPQHF
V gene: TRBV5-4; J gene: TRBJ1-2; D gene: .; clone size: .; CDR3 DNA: TGTGCCAGCAGCTTGGGACAGGACTATGGCTACACCTTC; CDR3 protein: CASSLGQDYGYTF
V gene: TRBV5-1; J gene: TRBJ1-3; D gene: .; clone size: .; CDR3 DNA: TGCGCCAGCAGCTTGGAAGGCCGGAAGGTCGGAAACACCATATATTTT; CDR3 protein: CASSLEGRKVGNTIYF
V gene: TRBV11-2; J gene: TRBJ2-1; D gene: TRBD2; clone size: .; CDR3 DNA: TGTGCCAACAAAAGCGGGAGGGCCTACAATGAGCAGTTCTTC; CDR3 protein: CANKSGRAYNEQFF
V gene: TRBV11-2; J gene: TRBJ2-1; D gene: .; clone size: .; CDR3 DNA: TGTGCCAGCAGCTTAGTGTATCTGGCGGAGGACGAGCAGTTCTTC; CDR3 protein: CASSLVYLAEDEQFF
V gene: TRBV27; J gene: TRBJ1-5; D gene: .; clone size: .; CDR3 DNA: TGTGCCAGCAGTCTGACAGGCCCCCTTAGTAGCAATCAGCCCCAGCATTTT; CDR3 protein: CASSLTGPLSSNQPQHF
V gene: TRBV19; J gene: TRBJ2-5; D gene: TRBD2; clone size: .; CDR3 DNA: TGTGCCAGTAGTATTTCTGTATTGACTAGCGGGACGGAGACCCAGTACTTC; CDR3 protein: CASSISVLTSGTETQYF
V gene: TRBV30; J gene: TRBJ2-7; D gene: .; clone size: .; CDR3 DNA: TGTGCCCTAAGGCGACAGCAATACGAGCAGTACTTC; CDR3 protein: CALRRQQYEQYF
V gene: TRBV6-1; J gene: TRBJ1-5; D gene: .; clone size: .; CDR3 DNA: TGTGCCAGCAGTGAAAACCGCGTCCGGGAGCCCCAGCATTTT; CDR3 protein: CASSENRVREPQHF
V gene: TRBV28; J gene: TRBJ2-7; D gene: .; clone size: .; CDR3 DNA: TGTGCCAGCAGTTTTATGGCCGACTATCCCTACGAGCAGTACTTC; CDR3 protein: CASSFMADYPYEQYF
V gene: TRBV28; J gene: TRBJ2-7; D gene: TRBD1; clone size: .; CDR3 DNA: TGTGCCAGCAGTTCCCCCCTACCACAGGGGCCGTCCTACGAGCAGTACTTC; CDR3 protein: CASSSPLPQGPSYEQYF
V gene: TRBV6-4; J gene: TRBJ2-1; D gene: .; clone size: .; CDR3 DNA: TGTGCCAGCAGTGACAAACAGGGTGCTTACAATGAGCAGTTCTTC; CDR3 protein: CASSDKQGAYNEQFF
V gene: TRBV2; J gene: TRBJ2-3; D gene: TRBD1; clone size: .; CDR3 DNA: TGTGCCAGCAAGGCCGGGACAGGGGGGACAGATACGCAGTATTTT; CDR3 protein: CASKAGTGGTDTQYF
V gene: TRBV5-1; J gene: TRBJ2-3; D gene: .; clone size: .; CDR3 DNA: TGCGCCAGCAGCTTGAGTGGCACAGATACGCAGTATTTT; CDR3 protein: CASSLSGTDTQYF
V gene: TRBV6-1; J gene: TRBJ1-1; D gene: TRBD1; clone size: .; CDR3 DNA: TGTGCCAGCAGCCCTCAGGGACAGAGAATGCCTGAAGCTTTCTTT; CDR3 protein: CASSPQGQRMPEAFF